A few counts support the clone carrying this T cell receptor beta chain. Its antigen is still unknown. Trimming shortened V by 0 bases and J by 4 bases, and 11 bases separated the two germline ends. The germline V gene encodes CDR1 WNHNN and CDR2 SYGVQD (reference sequence). CDR3 length: 15 residues. In the study's own analysis: Clonotypes per individual ranged from about 85,000 to nearly 500,000. MiXCR, run by TCRdb on the 5' RACE reads, gives a single entry per CDR3 protein. These V and J calls derive from TCRdb rather than the authors' analysis. This table holds 300,000 to 400,000 distinct CDR3 sequences, roughly 27% found once. The sample comes from a study of identical twins' blood T cells. Study-wide results and caveats: Twins reportedly had markedly more similar V usage than unrelated donors, even among out-of-frame TCRbeta clonotypes. Twins shared more top CDR3 clonotypes than unrelated donors did.

Sequences were obtained from PBMCs. The chain has TRBV10-1 and TRBJ2-3, with D possibly matching TRBD2 (5 bases). The source is a woman aged 18-50 years in good health. The CDR3 DNA follows: TGCGCCAGCAGTGAGTCCCTTCCCGGGGCAGATACGCAGTATTTT. As protein: CASSESLPGADTQYF.